Listed below are T cell receptor beta chains from one sample, sequenced in a study of patients and donors after allogeneic stem cell transplantation. In TCRdb, the RT-PCR reads were re-called with MiXCR into one record per CDR3 protein. The data hold approximately 160,000 distinct CDR3 sequences, with approximately 24% observed a single time. Sequenced sample: blood, either unsorted or a sorted T cell fraction (not recorded which). These receptors were collected from a human donor who was either an allogeneic HSCT recipient or a stem cell or donor lymphocyte infusion donor (not recorded which). It is not recorded whose cells these are; they may come from a transplant donor. The CDR3 runs from the conserved cysteine through the conserved F or W. Fields, in order: D gene, J gene, clone size, V gene, CDR3 protein, CDR3 DNA. The D gene is left open where the match is weak. Not every row has a clone size; where given, it reads once, few, many or a size class.

D gene: NA; J gene: TRBJ2-3; clone size: few; V gene: TRBV5-6; CDR3 protein: CASSSQVMTDTQYF; CDR3 DNA: TGTGCCAGCAGCTCGCAGGTAATGACAGATACGCAGTATTTT
D gene: TRBD2; J gene: TRBJ2-7; clone size: NA; V gene: TRBV12-3/TRBV12-4; CDR3 protein: CASSSSGGLYEQYF; CDR3 DNA: TGTGCCAGCAGCAGTAGCGGGGGGCTCTACGAGCAGTACTTC
D gene: NA; J gene: TRBJ2-1; clone size: NA; V gene: TRBV20-1; CDR3 protein: CSAHSSYNEQFF; CDR3 DNA: TGCAGTGCGCATTCTAGCTACAATGAGCAGTTCTTC
D gene: NA; J gene: TRBJ1-2; clone size: NA; V gene: TRBV5-1; CDR3 protein: CASSFGDRNYGYTF; CDR3 DNA: TGCGCCAGCAGCTTCGGAGACAGGAACTATGGCTACACCTTC
D gene: TRBD1; J gene: TRBJ1-4; clone size: NA; V gene: TRBV29-1; CDR3 protein: CSVGQGEKLFF; CDR3 DNA: TGCAGCGTTGGACAGGGGGAAAAACTGTTTTTT
D gene: TRBD1; J gene: TRBJ1-1; clone size: NA; V gene: TRBV20-1; CDR3 protein: CSARTGDGTEAFF; CDR3 DNA: TGCAGTGCTAGGACAGGGGATGGAACTGAAGCTTTCTTT
D gene: NA; J gene: TRBJ1-6; clone size: few; V gene: TRBV7-8; CDR3 protein: CASSFLAGSSYNSPLHF; CDR3 DNA: TGTGCCAGCAGCTTCTTGGCAGGGAGCTCCTATAATTCACCCCTCCACTTT
D gene: TRBD1; J gene: TRBJ2-7; clone size: NA; V gene: TRBV20-1; CDR3 protein: CSTGTATYEQYF; CDR3 DNA: TGCAGTACCGGGACAGCGACCTACGAGCAGTACTTC
D gene: NA; J gene: TRBJ2-2; clone size: NA; V gene: TRBV24-1; CDR3 protein: CATSGGTGELFF; CDR3 DNA: TGTGCCACCAGTGGAGGGACCGGGGAGCTGTTTTTT
D gene: NA; J gene: TRBJ2-2; clone size: few; V gene: TRBV6-2/TRBV6-3; CDR3 protein: CASNGRGLVWTGELFF; CDR3 DNA: TGTGCCAGCAACGGGAGGGGGCTCGTATGGACCGGGGAGCTGTTTTTT
D gene: NA; J gene: TRBJ1-4; clone size: few; V gene: TRBV5-1; CDR3 protein: CASSLGPGNEKLFF; CDR3 DNA: TGCGCCAGCAGCTTGGGGCCAGGGAATGAAAAACTGTTTTTT
D gene: TRBD2; J gene: TRBJ2-7; clone size: few; V gene: TRBV7-6; CDR3 protein: CASSLLGLARGYEQYF; CDR3 DNA: TGTGCCAGCAGCTTACTTGGACTAGCCCGGGGCTACGAGCAGTACTTC
D gene: NA; J gene: TRBJ1-2; clone size: many; V gene: TRBV12-3/TRBV12-4; CDR3 protein: CASSILGFDYTF; CDR3 DNA: TGTGCCAGCAGTATCCTGGGTTTTGACTACACCTTC
D gene: NA; J gene: TRBJ1-5; clone size: many; V gene: TRBV10-3; CDR3 protein: CAISESSWENNQPQHF; CDR3 DNA: TGTGCCATCAGTGAGTCGAGTTGGGAGAACAATCAGCCCCAGCATTTT
D gene: NA; J gene: TRBJ2-7; clone size: few; V gene: TRBV29-1; CDR3 protein: CSVEIWGISYEQYF; CDR3 DNA: TGCAGCGTTGAGATATGGGGCATTTCCTACGAGCAGTACTTC
D gene: NA; J gene: TRBJ1-1; clone size: NA; V gene: TRBV27; CDR3 protein: CASREAGTEAFF; CDR3 DNA: TGTGCCAGCAGAGAAGCCGGCACTGAAGCTTTCTTT
D gene: NA; J gene: TRBJ1-1; clone size: NA; V gene: TRBV5-1; CDR3 protein: CASSFVRGAEAFF; CDR3 DNA: TGCGCCAGCAGCTTCGTCCGAGGCGCTGAAGCTTTCTTT
D gene: NA; J gene: TRBJ1-1; clone size: many; V gene: TRBV6-6; CDR3 protein: CASRAGTEAFF; CDR3 DNA: TGTGCCAGCAGGGCGGGCACTGAAGCTTTCTTT
D gene: TRBD1; J gene: TRBJ2-1; clone size: NA; V gene: TRBV5-6; CDR3 protein: CASSRQLSGGPVDYNEQFF; CDR3 DNA: TGTGCCAGCAGCCGACAACTTTCAGGGGGCCCCGTCGATTACAATGAGCAGTTCTTC
D gene: NA; J gene: TRBJ1-1; clone size: few; V gene: TRBV6-2/TRBV6-3; CDR3 protein: CASSLRRAIAEAFF; CDR3 DNA: TGTGCCAGCAGTTTACGACGGGCGATTGCGGAAGCTTTCTTT
D gene: NA; J gene: TRBJ1-6; clone size: few; V gene: TRBV6-1; CDR3 protein: CASKKDRAAAISSYNSPLHF; CDR3 DNA: TGTGCCAGCAAAAAGGACCGGGCAGCTGCTATTAGCTCCTATAATTCACCCCTCCACTTT
D gene: NA; J gene: TRBJ2-7; clone size: NA; V gene: TRBV29-1; CDR3 protein: CSAGLEESYEQYF; CDR3 DNA: TGCAGCGCCGGGTTGGAGGAATCCTACGAGCAGTACTTC
D gene: TRBD1; J gene: TRBJ2-7; clone size: NA; V gene: TRBV5-1; CDR3 protein: CASSSSLDRKSSYEQYF; CDR3 DNA: TGCGCCAGCAGCTCTAGCCTGGACAGGAAGAGCTCCTACGAGCAGTACTTC
D gene: NA; J gene: TRBJ2-7; clone size: NA; V gene: TRBV11-1; CDR3 protein: CASSLSWAVYEQYF; CDR3 DNA: TGTGCCAGCAGCTTAAGCTGGGCCGTCTACGAGCAGTACTTC
D gene: TRBD2; J gene: TRBJ2-1; clone size: NA; V gene: TRBV29-1; CDR3 protein: CSVEDKGTSNEQFF; CDR3 DNA: TGCAGCGTTGAAGATAAGGGGACTAGCAATGAGCAGTTCTTC
D gene: TRBD2; J gene: TRBJ2-1; clone size: NA; V gene: TRBV24-1; CDR3 protein: CATSDPPTSGRGYEQFF; CDR3 DNA: TGTGCCACCAGTGACCCGCCGACTAGCGGGAGGGGTTATGAGCAGTTCTTC
D gene: NA; J gene: TRBJ2-3; clone size: few; V gene: TRBV7-2; CDR3 protein: CASRGPSTDTQYF; CDR3 DNA: TGTGCCAGCAGGGGACCCAGCACAGATACGCAGTATTTT
D gene: NA; J gene: TRBJ2-1; clone size: NA; V gene: TRBV12-3/TRBV12-4; CDR3 protein: CASSSHCPNPNEQFF; CDR3 DNA: TGTGCCAGCAGTTCCCACTGTCCAAACCCCAATGAGCAGTTCTTC
D gene: NA; J gene: TRBJ1-1; clone size: few; V gene: TRBV5-1; CDR3 protein: CASSYTGLGNTEAFF; CDR3 DNA: TGCGCCAGCAGTTATACAGGTCTGGGAAACACTGAAGCTTTCTTT
D gene: TRBD2; J gene: TRBJ2-3; clone size: NA; V gene: TRBV15; CDR3 protein: CATSRDLWGLAGGSTDTQYF; CDR3 DNA: TGTGCCACCAGCAGAGATCTTTGGGGACTAGCGGGTGGTAGCACAGATACGCAGTATTTT
D gene: NA; J gene: TRBJ1-1; clone size: few; V gene: TRBV12-3/TRBV12-4; CDR3 protein: CASSWGRSMNTEAFF; CDR3 DNA: TGTGCCAGCAGTTGGGGCCGTTCGATGAACACTGAAGCTTTCTTT
D gene: NA; J gene: TRBJ1-1; clone size: NA; V gene: TRBV12-3/TRBV12-4; CDR3 protein: CASSPKGLGNTEAFF; CDR3 DNA: TGTGCCAGCAGCCCCAAGGGCCTCGGGAACACTGAAGCTTTCTTT
D gene: TRBD1; J gene: TRBJ1-1; clone size: NA; V gene: TRBV5-1; CDR3 protein: CASSRTGSNTEAFF; CDR3 DNA: TGCGCCAGCAGCAGGACAGGGTCGAACACTGAAGCTTTCTTT
D gene: NA; J gene: TRBJ1-4; clone size: NA; V gene: TRBV19; CDR3 protein: CASSTHRTFNEKQFF; CDR3 DNA: TGTGCCAGTAGTACACACCGGACCTTCAATGAAAAACAGTTTTTT
D gene: NA; J gene: TRBJ2-7; clone size: NA; V gene: TRBV15; CDR3 protein: CATSRDPFSYEQYF; CDR3 DNA: TGTGCCACCAGCAGAGATCCCTTCTCCTACGAGCAGTACTTC
D gene: NA; J gene: TRBJ1-1; clone size: few; V gene: TRBV12-3/TRBV12-4; CDR3 protein: CASSPSGMGTEAFF; CDR3 DNA: TGTGCCAGCAGCCCCTCGGGGATGGGGACTGAAGCTTTCTTT
D gene: NA; J gene: TRBJ1-1; clone size: NA; V gene: TRBV12-3/TRBV12-4; CDR3 protein: CASSKRQEAFF; CDR3 DNA: TGTGCCAGCAGTAAAAGACAGGAAGCTTTCTTT
D gene: TRBD1; J gene: TRBJ1-1; clone size: few; V gene: TRBV4-1; CDR3 protein: CASSQGTGARNTEAFF; CDR3 DNA: TGCGCCAGCAGCCAAGGGACAGGGGCCCGGAACACTGAAGCTTTCTTT
D gene: NA; J gene: TRBJ2-1; clone size: few; V gene: TRBV7-6; CDR3 protein: CASSLKGPPTIYNEQFF; CDR3 DNA: TGTGCCAGCAGCCTTAAAGGCCCTCCGACAATATACAATGAGCAGTTCTTC
D gene: NA; J gene: TRBJ1-1; clone size: many; V gene: TRBV4-2; CDR3 protein: CASSQDFRGNTEAFF; CDR3 DNA: TGTGCCAGCAGCCAAGATTTTCGGGGGAACACTGAAGCTTTCTTT
D gene: TRBD1; J gene: TRBJ1-5; clone size: few; V gene: TRBV27; CDR3 protein: CASSSLQGAYGQPQHF; CDR3 DNA: TGTGCCAGCAGTTCCCTACAGGGGGCGTACGGTCAGCCCCAGCATTTT
D gene: NA; J gene: TRBJ2-3; clone size: NA; V gene: TRBV12-3/TRBV12-4; CDR3 protein: CASSLGALLTDTQYF; CDR3 DNA: TGTGCCAGCAGTTTAGGAGCTCTCCTCACAGATACGCAGTATTTT
D gene: NA; J gene: TRBJ1-1; clone size: few; V gene: TRBV20-1; CDR3 protein: CSAGPRVDTEAFF; CDR3 DNA: TGCAGTGCGGGGCCAAGGGTAGACACTGAAGCTTTCTTT
D gene: NA; J gene: TRBJ2-7; clone size: NA; V gene: TRBV20-1; CDR3 protein: CSAGGASGSYEQYF; CDR3 DNA: TGCAGTGCAGGGGGGGCTAGCGGCTCCTACGAGCAGTACTTC
D gene: TRBD1; J gene: TRBJ2-5; clone size: once; V gene: TRBV12-3/TRBV12-4; CDR3 protein: CASSLQGAEETQYF; CDR3 DNA: TGTGCCAGCAGCCTACAGGGGGCTGAGGAGACCCAGTACTTC
D gene: NA; J gene: TRBJ2-1; clone size: NA; V gene: TRBV12-3/TRBV12-4; CDR3 protein: CASSSPGSYNEQFF; CDR3 DNA: TGTGCCAGCAGTTCCCCCGGCAGTTACAATGAGCAGTTCTTC
D gene: NA; J gene: TRBJ2-3; clone size: NA; V gene: TRBV10-3; CDR3 protein: CAISGGLGGDTQYF; CDR3 DNA: TGTGCCATCAGTGGGGGACTCGGTGGAGATACGCAGTATTTT
D gene: NA; J gene: TRBJ2-3; clone size: once; V gene: TRBV7-6; CDR3 protein: CASSLYAGQNTDTQYF; CDR3 DNA: TGTGCCAGCAGCTTATATGCGGGACAGAACACAGATACGCAGTATTTT
D gene: TRBD2; J gene: TRBJ2-1; clone size: many; V gene: TRBV4-1; CDR3 protein: CASSRASSGGINEQFF; CDR3 DNA: TGCGCCAGCAGCCGAGCCTCTAGCGGGGGGATCAATGAGCAGTTCTTC
D gene: NA; J gene: TRBJ1-6; clone size: NA; V gene: TRBV5-1; CDR3 protein: CASSPEGIGNSPLHF; CDR3 DNA: TGCGCCAGCAGCCCCGAGGGGATTGGGAATTCACCCCTCCACTTT
D gene: NA; J gene: TRBJ2-1; clone size: NA; V gene: TRBV24-1; CDR3 protein: CATSDGTGIEQFF; CDR3 DNA: TGTGCCACCAGTGATGGAACCGGGATTGAGCAGTTCTTC
D gene: NA; J gene: TRBJ1-5; clone size: few; V gene: TRBV6-2/TRBV6-3; CDR3 protein: CASSYPFAFPQHF; CDR3 DNA: TGTGCCAGCAGTTACCCATTCGCATTCCCCCAGCATTTT
D gene: TRBD1; J gene: TRBJ1-5; clone size: few; V gene: TRBV5-1; CDR3 protein: CASSPGTGSPYQPQHF; CDR3 DNA: TGCGCCAGCAGCCCAGGGACAGGGTCACCCTATCAGCCCCAGCATTTT
D gene: NA; J gene: TRBJ1-2; clone size: few; V gene: TRBV4-3; CDR3 protein: CASTPDRAVTYGYTF; CDR3 DNA: TGCGCCAGCACCCCAGACAGAGCAGTTACATATGGCTACACCTTC
D gene: TRBD1; J gene: TRBJ2-3; clone size: few; V gene: TRBV6-5; CDR3 protein: CASSYSPPAQGARDTQYF; CDR3 DNA: TGTGCCAGCAGTTACTCCCCCCCTGCGCAGGGGGCACGGGATACGCAGTATTTT
D gene: TRBD1; J gene: TRBJ2-7; clone size: NA; V gene: TRBV7-9; CDR3 protein: CASSTTGRGTYEQYF; CDR3 DNA: TGTGCCAGCAGCACGACAGGGCGAGGGACCTACGAGCAGTACTTC
D gene: NA; J gene: TRBJ2-1; clone size: NA; V gene: TRBV5-1; CDR3 protein: CASSLGQNANEQFF; CDR3 DNA: TGCGCCAGCAGCTTGGGGCAGAACGCCAATGAGCAGTTCTTC
D gene: NA; J gene: TRBJ2-7; clone size: NA; V gene: TRBV25-1; CDR3 protein: CASSRGGEQYF; CDR3 DNA: TGTGCCAGCAGTCGGGGTGGAGAGCAGTACTTC